This TCR beta chain was recovered during a study of shared clonotypes between healthy human individuals. Overall study results and limits: Larger estimated richness was generally recorded for naive subsets relative to memory subsets.

Clones were sequenced by immunoSEQ multiplex PCR, and TCRdb holds only the in-frame ones, with some missing. The sample records about 1.1 million clones, approximately 78% being singletons. In germline, CDR1 is SGHVS, CDR2 FNYEAQ. With V trimmed by 2 bases and J by 5 bases, 5 bases remained unmatched. This CDR3 is built from 15 residues. Details on this clone: What it recognizes is unknown.

The authors divided CD4+ cells into CD45RA+ naive and CD45RA-negative memory subsets. The receptor was isolated from a man between 18 and 35 years old in good health. Some clones in this sample may be carry-over from other donors' samples. Material for sequencing was memory CD4+ T cells from PBMCs. Subset denoted: CD45RA-negative fraction. V and J are TRBV7-6 and TRBJ1-2; 10 bases fit TRBD1. CDR3 DNA sequence: TGTGCCAGCAGCTTAAGGGGACAGGGGAAATATGGCTACACCTTC. This codes for CASSLRGQGKYGYTF.